The 9 T cell receptor beta chains in this list originate from one sample, sequenced in a study of blood T cell repertoires in COVID-19. The table came from immunoSEQ multiplex PCR; TCRdb's copy has only in-frame clones and leaves some out. This sample yields over 150,000 clones, of which over 80% are seen a single time; approximately 2.9% belongs to the top ten. The source material was peripheral blood. These receptors were collected from a woman aged 60-75 years with acute or convalescent COVID-19.

The chain has TRBV5-1 and TRBJ1-3; D call uncertain. This CDR3 comprises 17 residues. V lost 0 bases and J lost 0, with 13 bases in between. The germline V gene encodes CDR1 SGHRS and CDR2 YFSETQ. In DNA form, the CDR3 reads TGCGCCAGCAGCTTGGAGCCGGGGAGGATCTCTGGAAACACCATATATTTT. Its translation is CASSLEPGRISGNTIYF.

J is TRBJ1-5 and V is TRBV19, with D possibly matching TRBD1 (5 bases). In germline, CDR1 is LNHDA, CDR2 SQIVND (reference sequence). The CDR3 is made up of 15 amino acids. V dropped 7 bases and J dropped 7 bases, with 20 bases sitting between them. The chain's CDR3 is CASKAQPETGQPQHF. The CDR3 nucleotides read TGTGCCAGTAAAGCACAACCCGAAACAGGCCAGCCCCAGCATTTT. Together with reference TRBV19 and TRBJ1-5, the CDR3 gives the full variable domain: DGGITQSPKYLFRKEGQNVTLSCEQNLNHDAMYWYRQDPGQGLRLIYYSQIVNDFQKGDIAEGYSVSREKKESFPLTVTSAQKNPTAFYLCASKAQPETGQPQHFGDGTRLSIL.

V gene TRBV27 combines with J gene TRBJ2-2; maybe TRBD2 (5 bases). Between the trimmed V and J ends, which lost 1 base and 5 bases, there was a span of 5 bases. This CDR3 contains 13 residues. CDR1 MNHEY and CDR2 SMNVEV come from the germline V gene (reference sequence). CDR3 in DNA: TGTGCCAGCAGTTTATGGAGGACCGGGGAGCTGTTTTTT. It specifies CASSLWRTGELFF.

The chain has TRBV4-3 and TRBJ2-4, with 9 nucleotides matching TRBD2. The CDR3 is made up of 20 amino acids. V gave up 2 bases and J gave up 2 bases; unmatched junction bases: 16. Germline CDR1 and CDR2: LGHNA and YSLEER. As DNA, the CDR3 is TGCGCCAGCAGCCAATCAGGCGGGGGGGCCTCAGCGGGGACCAAAAACATTCAGTACTTC. Translated: CASSQSGGGASAGTKNIQYF.

The chain's CDR3 is CASSVSPMTGQFF. The CDR3 region has the DNA TGTGCCAGCAGTGTCTCCCCAATGACGGGGCAGTTCTTC. The rearrangement links TRBV2 to TRBJ2-1, with D unresolved. The CDR3 length is 13 residues. Germline CDR1 is SNHLY and CDR2 is FYNNEI. V was pared by 4 bases and J by 12 bases, with 16 bases between.

This chain connects TRBV6-1 to TRBJ2-5; 8 bases match TRBD1. Trimming took 2 bases from V and 0 from J; bases not matched to a gene: 5. The CDR3 extends over 16 amino acids. From germline, CDR1 is MNHNS and CDR2 SASEGT. CDR3 coding DNA: TGTGCCAGCAGTGAAATGGCCAGGGGGCACCAAGAGACCCAGTACTTC. Translated, it gives CASSEMARGHQETQYF.

This rearrangement joins TRBV6-2 or TRBV6-3 to TRBJ2-5; D may be TRBD1 or TRBD2 (5 bases each). The germline V gene has CDR1 MNHEY and CDR2 SVGEGT. Trimming stripped 7 bases from V and 1 base from J, with 13 bases between. CDR3 size: 14 residues. For the CDR3, the DNA is TGTGCCAGCAACCCGGGGCAGGGCCAAGAGACCCAGTACTTC. Amino acid sequence: CASNPGQGQETQYF.

The gene calls are TRBV4-2 and TRBJ2-1; D is possibly TRBD2 (6 bases). The ends were cut back, 1 base at V and 3 bases at J, with 25 bases in the middle. The CDR3 totals 20 residues. Germline CDR1 reads LGHNA; CDR2 reads YNFKEQ. CDR3 protein: CASSQVTKKPRGGDYNEQFF. DNA of the CDR3: TGTGCCAGCAGCCAAGTCACAAAGAAACCTAGGGGCGGGGACTACAATGAGCAGTTCTTC.

A remark on this clone: It is unclear where the CDR3 begins or ends on the DNA, so no DNA is shown, and the CDR3 is as TCRdb lists it. The J gene is TRBJ1-6, the V gene TRBV28; TRBD1 is the table's D call, not checked against the DNA. The germline V gene encodes CDR1 MDHEN and CDR2 SYDVKM. The CDR3 is 16 residues long, ends included. The CDR3 spells CASSTSTGPYNSPLHF.